Listed below are T cell receptor beta chains from one sample, sequenced in a study of shared clonotypes between healthy human individuals. The protocol was immunoSEQ multiplex PCR, while the TCRdb copy is restricted to in-frame clones and leaves out a portion. The sample comprises approximately 1.9 million clones, roughly 93% of which are singletons, and about 1.6% rests with the top ten. Sequencing input: naive CD8+ T cells from PBMCs. The origin of the receptors is a man younger than 35 in good health. Some clones in this sample may be carry-over from other donors' samples. The CDR3 runs from the conserved cysteine through the conserved F or W. The D gene is left open where the match is weak. The size field is filled for only some rows; it gives once, few, many or a size class.

J,size,D,V,CDR3,DNA
TRBJ2-7,NA,NA,TRBV28,CASSDWTASYEQYF,TGTGCCAGCAGTGACTGGACCGCGTCCTACGAGCAGTACTTC
TRBJ2-1,NA,NA,TRBV30,CAWSVLRNNEQFF,TGTGCCTGGAGTGTACTCCGGAACAATGAGCAGTTCTTC
TRBJ2-2,NA,TRBD2,TRBV14,CASSPSRRGTRVDTGELFF,TGTGCCAGCAGCCCATCAAGGCGCGGGACTAGGGTCGACACCGGGGAGCTGTTTTTT
TRBJ1-2,NA,NA,TRBV28,CASDRNHGTLDYTF,TGTGCCAGCGATAGAAACCACGGGACACTTGACTACACCTTC
TRBJ2-7,NA,TRBD2,TRBV6-5,CASSYGRLADPYEQYF,TGTGCCAGCAGTTACGGGCGACTAGCCGACCCCTACGAGCAGTACTTC
TRBJ2-3,NA,NA,TRBV11-2,CASSAKVTAGGSTDTQYF,TGTGCCAGCAGCGCAAAAGTAACGGCTGGCGGTAGCACAGATACGCAGTATTTT
TRBJ2-1,NA,NA,TRBV5-1,CASRSGDRRTYNEQFF,TGCGCCAGCAGGAGCGGAGACAGGCGCACCTACAATGAGCAGTTCTTC
TRBJ2-1,NA,TRBD1,TRBV9,CASSARDSYNEQFF,TGTGCCAGCAGCGCCCGGGACAGTTACAATGAGCAGTTCTTC
TRBJ2-2,NA,NA,TRBV27,CASRLRRAGTGELFF,TGTGCCAGCAGATTGCGGAGGGCGGGCACCGGGGAGCTGTTTTTT
TRBJ2-1,NA,TRBD1,TRBV7-9,CASSPTGTASYNEQFF,TGTGCCAGCAGCCCTACCGGGACAGCTTCCTACAATGAGCAGTTCTTC
TRBJ2-5,NA,NA,TRBV27,CASSLLGMVETQYF,TGTGCCAGCAGTTTATTGGGGATGGTAGAGACCCAGTACTTC
TRBJ1-1,NA,NA,TRBV9,CASSGPQLNTEAFF,TGTGCCAGCAGCGGACCACAGCTGAACACTGAAGCTTTCTTT
TRBJ2-5,NA,NA,TRBV30,CAWTPRTGLETQYF,TGTGCCTGGACTCCGAGAACAGGGCTGGAGACCCAGTACTTC
TRBJ2-5,NA,NA,TRBV19,CASSDREGETQYF,TGTGCCAGTAGCGACAGGGAGGGAGAGACCCAGTACTTC
TRBJ1-3,NA,NA,TRBV28,CASSLYAGSGNTIYF,TGTGCCAGCAGTTTATACGCCGGCTCTGGAAACACCATATATTTT
TRBJ2-7,NA,TRBD1,TRBV9,CASSATSRLGTGTVSKYEQYF,TGTGCCAGCAGCGCTACTTCACGCCTCGGGACAGGGACAGTCAGCAAGTACGAGCAGTACTTC
TRBJ1-5,once,NA,TRBV27,CASSFSGQPQHF,TGTGCCAGCAGTTTTTCTGGTCAGCCCCAGCATTTT
TRBJ1-2,NA,NA,TRBV5-4,CASSVGSYYGYTF,TGTGCCAGCAGCGTCGGGTCCTACTATGGCTACACCTTC
TRBJ2-7,NA,TRBD1,TRBV19,CASTGQGSYEQYF,TGTGCCAGTACGGGACAGGGGTCCTACGAGCAGTACTTC
TRBJ2-3,NA,NA,TRBV5-5,CASSFSGSTDTQYF,TGTGCCAGCAGCTTCTCAGGGAGCACAGATACGCAGTATTTT
TRBJ2-1,NA,NA,TRBV29-1,CSVSGVGSSYNEQFF,TGCAGCGTCAGTGGCGTCGGGAGCTCCTACAATGAGCAGTTCTTC
TRBJ2-1,NA,TRBD2,TRBV4-1,CASSQGLVEQFF,TGCGCCAGCAGCCAGGGACTAGTAGAGCAGTTCTTC
TRBJ1-2,NA,TRBD1,TRBV11-2,CASSLGLGTANYGYTF,TGTGCCAGCAGCTTAGGTCTAGGGACAGCTAACTATGGCTACACCTTC
TRBJ1-5,NA,NA,TRBV7-6,CASSLDARGSSNQPQHF,TGTGCCAGCAGCTTAGATGCCAGGGGATCGAGCAATCAGCCCCAGCATTTT
TRBJ1-3,NA,NA,TRBV11-2,CASSTRDLGNTIYF,TGTGCCAGCAGCACAAGGGATCTCGGGAACACCATATATTTT
TRBJ2-1,NA,NA,TRBV27,CASSLGNEQFF,TGTGCCAGCAGTTTGGGTAATGAGCAGTTCTTC
TRBJ2-7,NA,TRBD1,TRBV9,CASSVAPGQGAYEQYF,TGTGCCAGCAGCGTAGCCCCGGGACAGGGGGCCTACGAGCAGTACTTC
TRBJ2-2,NA,NA,TRBV27,CASSIRDTYTGELFF,TGTGCCAGCAGTATCCGGGACACCTACACCGGGGAGCTGTTTTTT
TRBJ2-3,NA,NA,TRBV2,CASSNFDGHTDTQYF,TGTGCCAGCAGCAACTTCGACGGTCACACAGATACGCAGTATTTT
TRBJ1-3,NA,TRBD1,TRBV9,CASSVRDRGRSGNTIYF,TGTGCCAGCAGCGTCCGGGACAGGGGGCGTTCTGGAAACACCATATATTTT
TRBJ2-7,NA,TRBD1,TRBV6-1,CASSEAVVASGTGAEQYF,TGTGCCAGCAGTGAAGCTGTTGTCGCTTCCGGGACAGGGGCCGAGCAGTACTTC
TRBJ2-3,NA,NA,TRBV21-1,CASIRASGTDTQYF,TGTGCCAGTATTAGGGCTAGCGGCACAGATACGCAGTATTTT
TRBJ2-2,NA,NA,TRBV4-2,CASSQVMGDTGELFF,TGTGCCAGCAGCCAAGTCATGGGGGACACCGGGGAGCTGTTTTTT
TRBJ1-2,NA,NA,TRBV7-9,CASSLPISNYGYTF,TGTGCCAGCAGCTTACCTATCTCTAACTATGGCTACACCTTC
TRBJ1-1,few,TRBD1,TRBV29-1,CSAAGQGIAEAFF,TGCAGCGCAGCGGGACAGGGTATAGCTGAAGCTTTCTTT
TRBJ2-3,NA,TRBD1,TRBV4-1,CASSQTGQGIDTQYF,TGCGCCAGCAGCCAAACTGGACAGGGGATAGATACGCAGTATTTT
TRBJ1-1,NA,NA,TRBV19,CASSIWSEAFF,TGTGCCAGTAGTATTTGGTCTGAAGCTTTCTTT
TRBJ2-7,NA,NA,TRBV4-2,CASSQDLRSYEQYF,TGTGCCAGCAGCCAAGATTTACGGAGCTACGAGCAGTACTTC
TRBJ2-3,NA,NA,TRBV4-1,CASSQDRGPTDTQYF,TGCGCCAGCAGCCAAGATCGGGGTCCGACAGATACGCAGTATTTT
TRBJ2-1,NA,NA,TRBV19,CASSIFAYNEQFF,TGTGCCAGTAGTATATTTGCCTACAATGAGCAGTTCTTC
TRBJ1-1,few,TRBD1,TRBV19,CASSWTGGVTEAFF,TGTGCCAGTAGTTGGACAGGGGGAGTCACTGAAGCTTTCTTT
TRBJ2-5,NA,NA,TRBV6-6,CASSYWADQETQYF,TGTGCCAGCAGTTACTGGGCAGACCAAGAGACCCAGTACTTC
TRBJ1-6,NA,NA,TRBV30,CAWSSYNSPLHF,TGTGCCTGGAGTTCCTATAATTCACCCCTCCACTTT
TRBJ1-1,NA,NA,TRBV27,CASSPYRTNTEAFF,TGTGCCAGCAGTCCATATCGGACAAACACTGAAGCTTTCTTT
TRBJ1-1,few,NA,TRBV5-4,CASSLVKGGDAEAFF,TGTGCCAGCAGCTTGGTGAAGGGGGGCGATGCTGAAGCTTTCTTT
TRBJ2-5,NA,TRBD1,TRBV7-2,CASSTRDRAETQYF,TGTGCCAGCAGCACCCGGGACAGGGCGGAGACCCAGTACTTC
TRBJ1-1,few,NA,TRBV30,CAWSVDRIPNTEAFF,TGTGCCTGGAGCGTCGATCGGATCCCCAACACTGAAGCTTTCTTT
TRBJ2-7,NA,NA,TRBV11-2,CASSLEGIYSYEQYF,TGTGCCAGCAGCTTAGAGGGTATCTACTCCTACGAGCAGTACTTC
TRBJ2-7,NA,NA,TRBV10-3,CAISESIRDEQYF,TGTGCCATCAGTGAGTCGATAAGGGACGAGCAGTACTTC
TRBJ2-7,NA,NA,TRBV7-2,CASSLVPGEQYF,TGTGCCAGCAGCTTAGTACCGGGAGAGCAGTACTTC
TRBJ2-1,NA,NA,TRBV19,CASFGQVQGLSYNEQFF,TGTGCCAGCTTTGGGCAGGTCCAGGGCCTCTCCTACAATGAGCAGTTCTTC